This T cell receptor (beta chain) was recorded in a study of cytomegalovirus exposure and HLA in healthy donors. Amplification used 60 Vbeta primers and 13 Jbeta primers. TCRdb's copy holds only in-frame clones and misses some; the assay was immunoSEQ multiplex PCR. The repertoire holds some 78,000 clones, with about 80% as singletons. The length of the CDR3 is 15 residues. V lost 5 bases to trimming and J lost 5 bases; unmatched junction nucleotides: 9. Germline loops: CDR1 SGHVS, CDR2 FNYEAQ. Comments on this clone: Its cognate antigen is unknown.

The study, taken as a whole, reports: Follow-up analysis later connected one missense variant in DCLRE1C with trimming of TCR beta V- and J-genes. The study designated roughly 150 TCR beta chains cytomegalovirus-associated.

This TCR came from a man aged 45-65 years in good health and CMV-seropositive. The chain is built from TRBV7-6 and TRBJ2-7; 10 nucleotides align to TRBD1. Sequences were obtained from PBMCs. The CDR3 bases are TGTGCCAGCAGCGAGGTCCCGGGACAGGGGAACGAGCAGTACTTC. Its translation is CASSEVPGQGNEQYF.